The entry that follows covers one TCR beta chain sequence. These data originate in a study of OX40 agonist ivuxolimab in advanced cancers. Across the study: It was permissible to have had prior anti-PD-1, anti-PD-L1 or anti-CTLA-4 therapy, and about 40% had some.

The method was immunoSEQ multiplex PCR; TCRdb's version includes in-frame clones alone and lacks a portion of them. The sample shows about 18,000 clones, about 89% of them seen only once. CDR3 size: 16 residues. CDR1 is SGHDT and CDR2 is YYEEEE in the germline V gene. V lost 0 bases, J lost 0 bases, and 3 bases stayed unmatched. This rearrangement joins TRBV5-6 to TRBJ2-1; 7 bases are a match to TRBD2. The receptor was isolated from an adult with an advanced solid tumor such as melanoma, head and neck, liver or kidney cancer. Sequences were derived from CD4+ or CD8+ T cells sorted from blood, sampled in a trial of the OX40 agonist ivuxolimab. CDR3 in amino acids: CASSLAGGSSYNEQFF. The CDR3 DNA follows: TGTGCCAGCAGCTTGGCGGGCGGGAGCTCCTACAATGAGCAGTTCTTC.